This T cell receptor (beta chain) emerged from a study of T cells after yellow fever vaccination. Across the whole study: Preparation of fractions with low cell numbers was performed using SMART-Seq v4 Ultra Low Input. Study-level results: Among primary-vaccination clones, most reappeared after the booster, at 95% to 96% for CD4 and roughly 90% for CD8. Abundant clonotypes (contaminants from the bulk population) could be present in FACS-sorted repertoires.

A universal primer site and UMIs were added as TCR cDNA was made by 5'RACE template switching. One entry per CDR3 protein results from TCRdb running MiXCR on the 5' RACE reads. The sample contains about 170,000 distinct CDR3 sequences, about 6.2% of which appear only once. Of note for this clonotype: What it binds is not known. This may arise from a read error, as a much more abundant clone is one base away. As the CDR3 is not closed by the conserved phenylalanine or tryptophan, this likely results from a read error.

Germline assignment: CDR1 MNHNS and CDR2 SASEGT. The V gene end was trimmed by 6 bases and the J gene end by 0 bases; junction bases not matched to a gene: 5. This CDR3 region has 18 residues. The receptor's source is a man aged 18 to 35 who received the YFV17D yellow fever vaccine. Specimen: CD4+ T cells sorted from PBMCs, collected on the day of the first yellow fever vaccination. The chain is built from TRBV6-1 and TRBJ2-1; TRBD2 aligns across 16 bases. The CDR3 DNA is TGTGCCAGCAGGAGGGGACTAGCGGGGGGGAGCTCCTACAATGAGCAGTTCCTC. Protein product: CASRRGLAGGSSYNEQFL.